These 29 T cell receptor beta chains were all obtained from the same sample, sequenced in a study of T cell responses to AZD1222 COVID-19 vaccine. Measured with immunoSEQ multiplex PCR; TCRdb has only the in-frame clones, and not every one. The sample lists some 140,000 clones; 80% to 90% were seen once. The material sequenced was peripheral blood, taken on day 0 of AZD1222 vaccination. The receptors were sampled from an adult in good health.

The chain has TRBV9 and TRBJ1-2, with D possibly matching TRBD1 (5 bases). This CDR3 has 15 amino acids. Trimming pared 3 bases from V and 2 bases from J, leaving 14 bases between. Germline values: CDR1 SGDLS, CDR2 YYNGEE. DNA of the CDR3: TGTGCCAGCAGCGGAGGGACCGCTAAAAACTATGGCTACACCTTC. This codes for CASSGGTAKNYGYTF. The full variable domain, its missing parts supplied by reference TRBV9 and TRBJ1-2, is DSGVTQTPKHLITATGQRVTLRCSPRSGDLSVYWYQQSLDQGLQFLIQYYNGEERAKGNILERFSAQQFPDLHSELNLSSLELGDSALYFCASSGGTAKNYGYTFGSGTRLTVV.

CDR3 amino acids: CSASVLAGPYEQYF. The CDR3 nucleotides read TGCAGTGCTAGTGTATTGGCCGGACCCTACGAGCAGTACTTC. This sequence joins TRBV20-1 and TRBJ2-7; no firm D call. This CDR3 contains 14 residues. Deletions cut 3 bases from V and 2 bases from J, with 14 bases between. The germline V gene encodes CDR1 DFQATT and CDR2 SNEGSKA (reference sequence).

The chain is built from TRBV27 and TRBJ1-5; 7 bases are shared with TRBD1. The V and J ends lost 2 bases and 6 bases, in that order; junction bases with no gene match: 1. Germline V CDR1 and CDR2: MNHEY, SMNVEV (reference sequence). This CDR3 is 13 amino acids long. The CDR3 reads CASSLRGRQPQHF. Here the CDR3 DNA reads TGTGCCAGCAGTTTAAGGGGGCGTCAGCCCCAGCATTTT.

The CDR3 sequence is CASRGTGNTEAFF. CDR3 in DNA: TGTGCCAGCAGGGGGACAGGGAACACTGAAGCTTTCTTT. The chain recombines TRBV6-5 with TRBJ1-1, with TRBD1 matching 8 bases. Germline CDR1 MNHEY, CDR2 SVGAGI. V shed 6 bases and J 1 base; nucleotides not matched to a gene: 1. The CDR3 extends over 13 amino acids.

The chain recombines TRBV4-2 with TRBJ2-2; 14 bases align to TRBD2. Germline-derived CDR1 and CDR2 are LGHNA and YNFKEQ. With V trimmed by 1 base and J by 8 bases, 9 bases remained unmatched. CDR3 length equals 18 residues. The CDR3 region is CASSQVLSGLAGAGELFF. CDR3 coding DNA: TGTGCCAGCAGCCAAGTCCTTTCGGGACTAGCGGGAGCTGGGGAGCTGTTTTTT.

The table lists this clone with a few counts. This rearrangement joins TRBV25-1 to TRBJ1-2; TRBD1 might be the D (5 bases). Per the germline V gene, CDR1 is MGHDK and CDR2 is SYGVNS. This CDR3 has 11 amino acids. Trimming cost V 3 bases and J 10 bases, with 9 bases left between them. The CDR3 reads CASSDGTLYTF. The DNA for the CDR3 is TGTGCCAGCAGTGATGGGACCCTCTACACCTTC.

The J gene is TRBJ2-7, the V gene TRBV5-1, with D possibly being TRBD1 (6 bases). Trimming stripped 0 bases from V and 0 bases from J, with 19 bases between. The germline gives CDR1 SGHRS, CDR2 YFSETQ. The CDR3 runs to 18 residues. In DNA, the CDR3 is TGCGCCAGCAGCTTGGACAATCAGGGATTGGGACACTCCTACGAGCAGTACTTC. Protein product: CASSLDNQGLGHSYEQYF. The variable domain in full, with the rest retrieved from reference TRBV5-1 and TRBJ2-7, is KAGVTQTPRYLIKTRGQQVTLSCSPISGHRSVSWYQQTPGQGLQFLFEYFSETQRNKGNFPGRFSGRQFSNSRSEMNVSTLELGDSALYLCASSLDNQGLGHSYEQYFGPGTRLTVT.

Here the CDR3 DNA reads TGTGCCACCAGCAGAGTCATCCTACCCTACGAGCAGTACTTC. This translates into CATSRVILPYEQYF. V usage is TRBV15 and J usage is TRBJ2-7, with D unresolved. Trimming cost V 1 base and J 2 bases, with 9 bases left between them. This CDR3 has 14 residues. Per germline, CDR1 LNHNV and CDR2 YYDKDF (reference sequence).

Note on this clone: Relative to the germline gene, one junction end is altered; a read error may explain this. V is TRBV28 and J is TRBJ1-5; TRBD1 matches 7 bases. Per germline, CDR1 MDHEN and CDR2 SYDVKM. The CDR3 covers 12 residues. CDR3 coding DNA: TGTGCCAGCAGTTTAAAAACAGGGGAGGCCTATTTT. This gives the protein CASSLKTGEAYF.

The V gene is TRBV28, the J gene TRBJ2-1, with TRBD2 identical over 7 bases. The CDR3 runs 12 residues. Germline V CDR1 and CDR2: MDHEN, SYDVKM. Trimming at V came to 5 bases and at J to 15 bases, leaving 10 bases not matched to a gene. The CDR3 loop reads CASSQPRTRWFF. DNA for the CDR3: TGTGCCAGCAGTCAGCCCAGGACTAGGTGGTTCTTC.

Turning to this clone: At one end the junction does not follow the germline gene, possibly because of a read error. The rearrangement uses TRBV7-7 and TRBJ2-5, with 7 bases fitting TRBD1. The germline CDR1 and CDR2 sequences are SSHAT and FNYEAQ (reference sequence). This CDR3 contains 14 residues. The CDR3 is CASSPTGAQETQYF. In DNA form, the CDR3 reads TGTGCTAGCAGCCCTACAGGGGCGCAAGAGACCCAGTACTTC.

In DNA form, the CDR3 reads TGTGCCAGCAGTTACTCGGGACAGATTGAAGCTTTCTTT. Translation gives CASSYSGQIEAFF. The chain is built from TRBV6-5 and TRBJ1-1, with 7 bases that match TRBD1. Losses at the gene ends were 0 bases for V and 7 bases for J; bases not matched to a gene: 2. This CDR3 is built from 13 residues. Germline V lookup: CDR1 MNHEY, CDR2 SVGAGI.

This chain links TRBV27 with TRBJ2-5; D is perhaps TRBD1 (6 bases). The V end lost 5 bases, the J end lost 2 bases, and 15 bases lay between the germline ends. The CDR3 is 15 amino acids. Germline V gene lookup returns CDR1 MNHEY and CDR2 SMNVEV (reference sequence). CDR3 DNA sequence: TGTGCCAGCAGTGCACAGGGCACCCCACAAGAGACCCAGTACTTC. Encoded protein: CASSAQGTPQETQYF.

The chain recombines TRBV15 with TRBJ2-7, with D tentatively TRBD1 (7 bases). V lost 7 bases, J lost 2 bases, and 18 bases lay in between. This CDR3 has 15 residues. Germline CDR1 reads LNHNV; CDR2 reads YYDKDF (reference sequence). The CDR3 DNA reads as TGTGCCACCACGGAGGGTGAGGGACAGACCTACGAGCAGTACTTC. Protein product: CATTEGEGQTYEQYF.

The sample holds one count of this clone. The chain combines TRBV10-2 with TRBJ2-5; D is possibly TRBD1 (6 bases). This CDR3 region has 13 residues. The germline V gene has CDR1 WSHSY and CDR2 SAAADI. The germline V and J ends were trimmed by 6 bases and 5 bases, with 13 bases remaining between them. The CDR3 sequence: CASRFGQRETQYF. The CDR3 DNA reads as TGCGCCAGCAGATTTGGACAGAGGGAGACCCAGTACTTC.

This sequence joins TRBV6-2 or TRBV6-3 and TRBJ1-5; D is possibly TRBD1 (6 bases). The CDR3 consists of 18 residues. Looked up from germline, CDR1 is MNHEY and CDR2 is SVGEGT. V lost 4 bases and J lost 0, with 19 bases in between. The CDR3 DNA reads as TGTGCCAGCAGTTTCCAAGAAGGGACACCCTATAGCAATCAGCCCCAGCATTTT. Translation gives CASSFQEGTPYSNQPQHF.

This clone was counted a single time. The V and J genes are TRBV7-8 and TRBJ1-6; no clear D gene. The V gene's germline CDR1 is SGHVS and CDR2 FQNEAQ. V lost 10 bases and J lost 7, with 14 bases in between. There are 13 residues in the CDR3. The CDR3 DNA follows: TGTGCCACCACACCTAGCTTAAATTCACCCCTCCACTTT. It yields the protein CATTPSLNSPLHF. The variable domain in full, completed from reference TRBV7-8 and TRBJ1-6, reads GAGVSQSPRYKVAKRGQDVALRCDPISGHVSLFWYQQALGQGPEFLTYFQNEAQLDKSGLPSDRFFAERPEGSVSTLKIQRTQQEDSAVYLCATTPSLNSPLHFGNGTRLTVT.

This sequence joins TRBV6-6 and TRBJ1-6; 7 bases match TRBD1. Germline V gene data show CDR1 as MNHNY and CDR2 as SVGAGI (reference sequence). This CDR3 contains 16 residues. J gave up 7 bases and V 7 bases, and 13 bases lay outside the gene matches. CDR3 protein: CASIPRPRDRNSPLHF. As DNA, the CDR3 is TGTGCCAGCATACCTCGGCCTAGGGACAGAAATTCACCCCTCCACTTT.

The chain carries TRBV4-2 and TRBJ1-5; 7 bases fit TRBD1. The V segment lost 6 bases and the J segment 0 bases; nucleotides outside the gene matches: 5. Per germline, CDR1 LGHNA and CDR2 YNFKEQ. CDR3 length: 15 amino acids. CDR3 sequence (DNA): TGTGCCAGCAGGGGACAGTTAAATAGCAATCAGCCCCAGCATTTT. Its translation is CASRGQLNSNQPQHF.

CDR3 residues: CAWDRFSGANVLTF. The CDR3 region has the DNA TGTGCCTGGGACAGGTTCTCTGGGGCCAACGTCCTGACTTTC. This rearrangement joins TRBV30 to TRBJ2-6; TRBD1 might be the D (6 bases). V was cut by 5 bases and J by 0 bases, with 8 bases left in between. Germline CDR1 is GTSNPN and CDR2 is SVGIG (reference sequence). The CDR3 runs 14 residues.

In its sample, this clone was seen a few times. This chain connects TRBV5-1 to TRBJ1-1; TRBD1 matches 7 bases. Looked up from germline, CDR1 is SGHRS and CDR2 is YFSETQ. The CDR3 has 15 residues. The J segment lost 4 bases and the V segment lost 5 bases, leaving 11 bases of the junction unmatched. CDR3 loop: CASRIVGGGGTEAFF. In DNA form, the CDR3 reads TGCGCCAGCAGAATTGTAGGGGGCGGCGGCACTGAAGCTTTCTTT.

This rearrangement joins TRBV2 to TRBJ1-3; 7 bases agree with TRBD1. The CDR3 covers 16 residues. With 2 bases clipped from V and 3 bases from J, the junction kept 7 bases outside the gene matches. Germline V gene lookup returns CDR1 SNHLY and CDR2 FYNNEI. Written as DNA, the CDR3 is TGTGCCAGCAGTGAAAACGACAGGGCCGGTGGAAACACCATATATTTT. Amino acids: CASSENDRAGGNTIYF.

The rearrangement joins TRBV7-9 to TRBJ2-1, with 15 bases matching TRBD2. This CDR3 contains 19 residues. Germline V CDR1 and CDR2: SEHNR, FQNEAQ (reference sequence). J lost 8 bases, V lost 5 bases, and 16 bases had no gene match. CDR3 region: CASSLRGLAGGKGGDEQFF. The CDR3 DNA follows: TGTGCCAGCAGCCTTAGAGGACTAGCGGGAGGGAAAGGGGGAGATGAGCAGTTCTTC.

The chain uses TRBV11-3 and TRBJ2-1; 9 bases map to TRBD1. The CDR3 runs 15 residues. The V gene's germline CDR1 is SGHNT and CDR2 YENEEA. V trimming: 5 bases; J trimming: 4 bases; junction bases outside the gene matches: 6. The DNA for the CDR3 is TGTGCCAGCAGCCCTGGACAGGGGAAATACAATGAGCAGTTCTTC. It specifies CASSPGQGKYNEQFF.

The chain recombines TRBV12-3 or TRBV12-4 with TRBJ1-2, with 7 bases lining up with TRBD1. The CDR3 runs to 13 residues. V lost 6 bases and J lost 4; bases outside the gene matches: 5. In DNA form, the CDR3 reads TGTGCCAGCAGCAGCGGGACAGCCTATGGCTACACCTTC. It translates to CASSSGTAYGYTF.

The chain links TRBV6-1 to TRBJ2-3, with 9 bases matching TRBD1. Germline V CDR1 and CDR2: MNHNS, SASEGT. The CDR3 sequence is 17 residues long. Trimming removed 4 bases from V and 8 bases from J; junction bases left unmatched: 16. The CDR3 loop is CASSAHVRTGGAGTQYF. The CDR3 nucleotides read TGTGCCAGCAGTGCGCACGTTCGTACAGGGGGCGCGGGTACGCAGTATTTT.

This rearrangement joins TRBV4-1 to TRBJ2-5; no clear D. Trimming removed 5 bases from V and 5 bases from J, with 12 bases in between. In germline, CDR1 is MGHRA, CDR2 YSYEKL. The CDR3 totals 13 residues. The CDR3 spells CASSLVTPETQYF. In DNA, the CDR3 is TGCGCCAGCAGCTTAGTCACCCCGGAGACCCAGTACTTC.

The chain links TRBV27 to TRBJ2-5; TRBD2 is a possible D gene (5 bases). The CDR3 contains 15 residues. The V and J ends lost 6 bases and 5 bases respectively, with 19 bases between them. Per germline, CDR1 MNHEY and CDR2 SMNVEV (reference sequence). DNA of the CDR3: TGTGCCAGCAGGATATCGGGGAACTCTGGGGAGACCCAGTACTTC. As protein: CASRISGNSGETQYF.

V is TRBV4-3 and J is TRBJ1-4, with TRBD1 identical over 8 bases. The CDR3 has 17 residues. Germline trimming cut 1 base from V and 4 bases from J; bases unmatched to any gene: 8. Germline values: CDR1 LGHNA, CDR2 YSLEER. The CDR3 DNA follows: TGCGCCAGCAGCCAAGTCCCCAACAGGGGGGTTAATGAAAAACTGTTTTTT. Encoded protein: CASSQVPNRGVNEKLFF.